Listed below are T cell receptor beta chains from one sample, sequenced in a study of CD8+ T cells in alopecia areata. Clones were sequenced by immunoSEQ multiplex PCR, and TCRdb holds only the in-frame ones, with some missing. The top ten hold roughly a sixth of the sample, which has 90,000 or so clones, 44% seen once. This specimen consisted of CD8+ T cells sorted from blood, obtained at week 24, from a patient treated with tofacitinib. These receptors were collected from a human donor with alopecia areata. The CDR3 runs from the conserved cysteine through the conserved F or W. Clone size, where shown, is once, few, many, or a class for clones that have expanded.

TRBV4-2	.	TRBJ2-7	CASSPEAETTYEQYF
TRBV9	few	TRBJ2-7	CASSVGWGSYEQYF
TRBV4-3	.	TRBJ2-7	CASSPGGAGGYYEQYF
TRBV11-3	.	TRBJ2-1	CASSLATSSYNEQFF
TRBV29-1	.	.	CSVAQGRTYEQYF
TRBV19	few	TRBJ1-5	CASIPPNSNQPQHF
TRBV7-9	few	TRBJ1-4	CASSSPGEKLFF
TRBV9	.	TRBJ2-2	CASSVAGQGLDGELFF
TRBV19	few	TRBJ1-1	CASSIGADTEAFF
TRBV18	.	TRBJ2-3	CASSPPDGTDTQYF
TRBV30	.	TRBJ2-1	CAWSVTSGFNEQFF
TRBV29-1	few	TRBJ2-1	CSAKRNGPFLNEQFF
TRBV2	.	TRBJ1-5	CASSGLDSISNQPQHF
TRBV7-9	once	TRBJ2-1	CASSYDPGQAYNEQFF
TRBV9	few	TRBJ2-1	CASSSSGEQFF
TRBV10-3	.	TRBJ2-7	CAISDRKGQIEQYF
TRBV27	.	TRBJ1-5	CASSGRDNQPQHF
TRBV5-1	.	TRBJ2-5	CASSSAGGETQYF
TRBV5-1	.	TRBJ2-7	CASSSQGNPYEQYF
TRBV9	many	TRBJ1-1	CASSGGRLRGNTEAFF
TRBV4-1	once	TRBJ1-5	CASRNQPGGRQPQHF
TRBV7-2	once	TRBJ2-7	CASTQALAGVYEQYF
TRBV19	.	TRBJ2-3	CASTSSSTDTQYF
TRBV27	once	TRBJ1-1	CASSFDRAVEAFF
TRBV11-1	.	TRBJ2-5	CASSDPTTGTGLFQETQYF
TRBV5-1	few	TRBJ2-5	CASSLAIGRKETQYF
TRBV25-1	.	TRBJ1-2	CASSDGPGYTF
TRBV4-3	.	TRBJ1-2	CASSPGGGAYGYTF
TRBV4-1	.	TRBJ2-7	CASSQGGAEQYF
TRBV19	.	TRBJ2-7	CASADSYEQYF
TRBV11-2	.	TRBJ2-7	CASSFGQGGIEQYF
TRBV5-6	few	TRBJ1-5	CASSLIGGGGNQPQHF
TRBV14	.	TRBJ2-3	CASSQVLAGVADTQYF
TRBV30	.	TRBJ2-7	CAWSVLPGLAYEQYF
TRBV7-2	.	TRBJ1-1	CASSLGMGSTEAFF
TRBV9	once	TRBJ1-2	CASSLSGDAYTF
TRBV13	.	TRBJ2-7	CASSGGKTYEQYF
TRBV19	.	TRBJ2-6	CASSVPGANVLTF
TRBV27	.	TRBJ1-2	CASRGRVGGGYGYTF
TRBV28	few	TRBJ2-7	CASSPKGTGPYEQYF